This TCR beta chain comes out of a study of T cell clones after liver transplantation. At the level of the study: Post-transplant blood was tracked for graft-donor-reactive T cell clones identified in a pre-transplant mixed lymphocyte reaction. Three of eight recipients were HCV-positive; others had non-autoimmune, non-viral indications. Study results and limitations: These preliminary findings come from unstandardized post-transplant sampling times.

Germline CDR1 is SEHNR and CDR2 is FQNEAQ (reference sequence). CDR3 size: 16 residues. V trimming: 2 bases; J trimming: 5 bases; junction bases outside the gene matches: 6. About this clone: Its antigen is not identified.

Produced via immunoSEQ multiplex PCR; TCRdb's table is partial and in-frame only. The repertoire has nearly 55,000 clones, approximately 84% of them found once; the top ten carry 7.5% to 10%. The sample here was CD4+ T cells from blood, taken before liver transplant. The source of this sequence is a human donor who received a liver transplant. J is TRBJ1-6 and V is TRBV7-9; the match to TRBD1 covers 7 bases. CDR3 nucleotides: TGTGCCAGCAGCTTACCGGGACAGCCGAATAATTCACCCCTCCACTTT. It yields the protein CASSLPGQPNNSPLHF.